The clone carrying this T cell receptor (beta chain) was seen more than once but under ten times. As yet, its antigen is unknown. TCRdb re-called the reads with MiXCR, one entry per CDR3 protein. The data contain around 530,000 distinct CDR3 sequences, about 25% of them singletons. This record belongs to a study of T cell repertoires in cytomegalovirus infection. Study in general: From public TCR beta signatures came an indication of both CMV infection and matching HLA type. Findings and caveats of the study: Identification of carriers of CMV plus the relevant HLA was performed using cumulative public TCR beta family frequency. HLA-C-restricted TCR beta clonotypes specific for CMV led the ex vivo response.

The sequencing input was PBMCs. The receptor was derived from a human donor in good health (CMV status not recorded). Some clones in this sample may be carry-over from other donors' samples.

The CDR3 DNA sequence: TGCAGTGCTAGTTCTAGCGGGAGTGCAGATACGCAGTATTTT. Translated: CSASSSGSADTQYF. V is TRBV20-1 and J is TRBJ2-3; 10 bases are a match to TRBD2. Germline V lookup: CDR1 DFQATT, CDR2 SNEGSKA (reference sequence). The CDR3 has 14 amino acids. V lost 3 bases to trimming and J lost 4 bases; unmatched junction nucleotides: 4.